A selection of T cell receptor beta chains follows, all from one sample in a study of shared clonotypes between healthy human individuals. Profiling relied on immunoSEQ multiplex PCR, and the TCRdb table lists in-frame clones only, not all of them. The sample shows over 950,000 clones, 60% to 80% of them seen only once. The sequencing input was memory CD4+ T cells from PBMCs. These receptors came from a man aged 18 to 29 in good health. Some clones in this sample may be carry-over from other donors' samples. The CDR3 runs from the conserved cysteine through the conserved F or W.

j_call v_call cdr3_aa
TRBJ2-7 TRBV7-8 CASSLSRRPYEQYF
TRBJ2-3 TRBV7-3 CASSPQDYTDTQYF
TRBJ1-1 TRBV28 CASSLSTGWGTEAFF
TRBJ1-1 TRBV21-1 CASSTGTPGTGTANTEAFF
TRBJ2-7 TRBV15 CATSREGEQTSGSSYEQYF
TRBJ1-2 TRBV5-4 CASSLVGDYGYTF
TRBJ1-5 TRBV5-5 CASSSQGSQPQHF
TRBJ2-5 TRBV6-1 CASCTGGRETQYF
TRBJ2-1 TRBV5-1 CASSLEISGHGEQFF
TRBJ2-1 TRBV25-1 CASSEPGGRLGNEQFF
TRBJ1-2 TRBV7-2 CASSFATGGNYGYTF
TRBJ2-1 TRBV28 CASSETGVSWEQFF
TRBJ1-4 TRBV6-1 CASTKGGLDNEKLFF
TRBJ1-2 TRBV4-2 CASSQEGRAPFYGYTF
TRBJ2-2 TRBV5-1 CASSLWTASGELFF